This T cell receptor (beta chain) was captured by sequencing in a study of cytomegalovirus exposure and HLA in healthy donors. The study's findings and limits: A missense variant in DCLRE1C was later tied to TCR beta V- and J-gene trimming.

CDR1 and CDR2 (germline): SGHAT, FQNNGV. The V gene end was trimmed by 6 bases and the J gene end by 10 bases; junction bases not matched to a gene: 11. CDR3 size: 15 residues. In the case of this clone: What it binds is unknown.

The PCR was carried out with 60 Vbeta primers and 13 Jbeta primers. Clones were sequenced by immunoSEQ multiplex PCR, and TCRdb holds only the in-frame ones, with some missing. Of around 130,000 clones listed, roughly two thirds were seen once; the top ten hold about 1.8%. The sequenced sample consisted of PBMCs. The receptor was derived from a male donor in good health and CMV-seronegative. The V call is TRBV11-2, the J call TRBJ2-1, with 11 bases matching TRBD2. The CDR3 protein is CASSSLTSGTAEQFF. The CDR3 DNA reads TGTGCCAGCAGTTCACTGACTAGCGGGACAGCAGAGCAGTTCTTC.